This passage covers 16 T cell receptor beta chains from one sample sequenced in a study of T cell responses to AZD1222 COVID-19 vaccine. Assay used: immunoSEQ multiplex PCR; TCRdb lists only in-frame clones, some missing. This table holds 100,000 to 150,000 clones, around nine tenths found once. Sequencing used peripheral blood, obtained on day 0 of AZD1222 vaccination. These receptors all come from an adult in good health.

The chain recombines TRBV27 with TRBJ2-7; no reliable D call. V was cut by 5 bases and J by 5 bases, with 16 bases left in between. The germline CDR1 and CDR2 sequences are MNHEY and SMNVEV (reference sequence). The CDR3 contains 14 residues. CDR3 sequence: CASSIRRFVDEQYF. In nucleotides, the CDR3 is TGTGCCAGCAGTATCCGCCGCTTTGTGGACGAGCAGTACTTC.

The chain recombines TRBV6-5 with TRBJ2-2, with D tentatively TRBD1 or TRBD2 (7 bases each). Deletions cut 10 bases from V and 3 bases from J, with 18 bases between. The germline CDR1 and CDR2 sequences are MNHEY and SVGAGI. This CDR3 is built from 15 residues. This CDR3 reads CATRGGQGDTGELFF. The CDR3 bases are TGTGCCACCAGGGGAGGGCAGGGGGACACCGGGGAGCTGTTTTTT.

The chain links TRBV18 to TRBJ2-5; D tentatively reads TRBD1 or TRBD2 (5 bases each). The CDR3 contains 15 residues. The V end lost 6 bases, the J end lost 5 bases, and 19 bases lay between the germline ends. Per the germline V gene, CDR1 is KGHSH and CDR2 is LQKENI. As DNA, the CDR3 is TGTGCCAGCTCGCTAGGGCAGGGAGCTTCGGAGACCCAGTACTTC. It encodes CASSLGQGASETQYF.

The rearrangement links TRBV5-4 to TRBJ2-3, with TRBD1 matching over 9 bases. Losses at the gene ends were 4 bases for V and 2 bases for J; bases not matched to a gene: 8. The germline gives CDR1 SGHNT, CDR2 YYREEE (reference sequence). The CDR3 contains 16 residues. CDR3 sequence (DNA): TGTGCCAGCAGCAAGGGACAGGGTCCCCCCACAGATACGCAGTATTTT. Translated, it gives CASSKGQGPPTDTQYF.

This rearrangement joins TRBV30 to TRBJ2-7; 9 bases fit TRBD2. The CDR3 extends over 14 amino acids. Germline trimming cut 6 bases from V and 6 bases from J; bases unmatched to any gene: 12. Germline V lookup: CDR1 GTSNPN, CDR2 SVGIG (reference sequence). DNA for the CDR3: TGTGCCTGCTCTCGGCGGGGGGGCCTCCGCGAGCAGTACTTC. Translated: CACSRRGGLREQYF.

The CDR3 sequence is CASSPGSLNTEAFF. In DNA form, the CDR3 reads TGTGCCAGCTCACCGGGCAGTTTGAACACTGAAGCTTTCTTT. The chain joins TRBV18 to TRBJ1-1; no clear D gene. Looked up from germline, CDR1 is KGHSH and CDR2 is LQKENI. The CDR3 is 14 residues long. The V gene lost 3 bases and the J gene lost 0 bases, with 8 bases spanning the gap.

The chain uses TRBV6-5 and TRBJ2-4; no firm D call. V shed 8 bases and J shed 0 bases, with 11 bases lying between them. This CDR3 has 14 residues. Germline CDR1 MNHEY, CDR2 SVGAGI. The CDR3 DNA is TGTGCCAGCTGCCAGGATTTAGCCAAAAACATTCAGTACTTC. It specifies CASCQDLAKNIQYF.

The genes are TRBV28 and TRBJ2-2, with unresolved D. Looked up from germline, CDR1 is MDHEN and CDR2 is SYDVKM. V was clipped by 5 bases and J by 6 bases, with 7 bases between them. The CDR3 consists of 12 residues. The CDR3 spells CASSPLPGELFF. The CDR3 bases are TGTGCCAGCAGTCCACTGCCCGGGGAGCTGTTTTTT.

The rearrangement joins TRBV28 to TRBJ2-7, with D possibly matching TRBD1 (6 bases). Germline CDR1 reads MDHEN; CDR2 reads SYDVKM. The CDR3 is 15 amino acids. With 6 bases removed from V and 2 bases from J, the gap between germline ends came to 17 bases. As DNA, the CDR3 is TGTGCCAGCAGCTCCCCGCGGCAGGGGCCCTACGAGCAGTACTTC. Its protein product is CASSSPRQGPYEQYF. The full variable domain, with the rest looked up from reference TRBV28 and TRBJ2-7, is DVKVTQSSRYLVKRTGEKVFLECVQDMDHENMFWYRQDPGLGLRLIYFSYDVKMKEKGDIPEGYSVSREKKERFSLILESASTNQTSMYLCASSSPRQGPYEQYFGPGTRLTVT.

CDR3 coding DNA: TGTGCCAGCAGCCCGGGTACGCACCGATCTGGGGCCAACGTCCTGACTTTC. Translating gives CASSPGTHRSGANVLTF. This sequence joins TRBV2 and TRBJ2-6; no clear D. The germline V gene has CDR1 SNHLY and CDR2 FYNNEI. The CDR3 has 17 residues. With 6 bases removed from V and 1 base from J, the gap between germline ends came to 16 bases. Complete variable domain (other parts from reference TRBV2 and TRBJ2-6): EPEVTQTPSHQVTQMGQEVILRCVPISNHLYFYWYRQILGQKVEFLVSFYNNEISEKSEIFDDQFSVERPDGSNFTLKIRSTKLEDSAMYFCASSPGTHRSGANVLTFGAGSRLTVL.

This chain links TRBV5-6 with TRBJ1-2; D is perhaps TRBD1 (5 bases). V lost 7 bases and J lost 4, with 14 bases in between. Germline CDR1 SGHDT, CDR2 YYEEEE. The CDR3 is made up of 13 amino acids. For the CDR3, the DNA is TGTGCCAGCCTGAGCCGGGGCCCCTATGGCTACACCTTC. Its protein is CASLSRGPYGYTF.

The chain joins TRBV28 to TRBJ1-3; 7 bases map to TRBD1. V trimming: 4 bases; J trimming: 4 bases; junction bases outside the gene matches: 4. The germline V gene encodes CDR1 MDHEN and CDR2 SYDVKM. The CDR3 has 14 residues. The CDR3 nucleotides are TGTGCCAGCAGTTCTACAGGGGCAGGAAACACCATATATTTT. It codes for CASSSTGAGNTIYF.

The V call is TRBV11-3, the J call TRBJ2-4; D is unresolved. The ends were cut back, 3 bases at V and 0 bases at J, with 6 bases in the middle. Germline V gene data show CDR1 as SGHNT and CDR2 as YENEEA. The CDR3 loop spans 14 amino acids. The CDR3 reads CASSLSGAKNIQYF. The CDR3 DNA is TGTGCCAGCAGCTTGTCGGGAGCCAAAAACATTCAGTACTTC.

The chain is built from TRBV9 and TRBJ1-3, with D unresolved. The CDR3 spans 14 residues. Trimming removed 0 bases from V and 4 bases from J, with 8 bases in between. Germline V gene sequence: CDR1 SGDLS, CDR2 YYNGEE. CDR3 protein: CASSVEASGNTIYF. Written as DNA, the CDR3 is TGTGCCAGCAGCGTAGAGGCGAGCGGAAACACCATATATTTT. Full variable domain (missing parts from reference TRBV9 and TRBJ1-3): DSGVTQTPKHLITATGQRVTLRCSPRSGDLSVYWYQQSLDQGLQFLIQYYNGEERAKGNILERFSAQQFPDLHSELNLSSLELGDSALYFCASSVEASGNTIYFGEGSWLTVV.

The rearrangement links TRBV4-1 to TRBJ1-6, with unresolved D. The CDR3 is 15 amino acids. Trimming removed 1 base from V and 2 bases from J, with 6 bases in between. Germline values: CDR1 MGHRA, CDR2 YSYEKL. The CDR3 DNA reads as TGCGCCAGCAGCCAAGCGGCACCCTATAATTCACCCCTCCACTTT. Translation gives CASSQAAPYNSPLHF.

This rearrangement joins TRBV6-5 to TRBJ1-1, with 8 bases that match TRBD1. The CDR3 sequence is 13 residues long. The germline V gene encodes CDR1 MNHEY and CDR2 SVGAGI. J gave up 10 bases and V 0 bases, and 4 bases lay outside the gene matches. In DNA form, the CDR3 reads TGTGCCAGCAGTTACTCACCGGGACAGGTAGCTTTCTTT. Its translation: CASSYSPGQVAFF.